This T cell receptor beta chain was documented in a study of identical twins' blood T cells. This CDR3 region has 14 residues. The V gene's germline CDR1 is SQVTM and CDR2 ANQGSEA. Trimming pared 8 bases from V and 8 bases from J, leaving 22 bases between. All three twin pairs grew up together with likely shared infections and vaccines. Libraries were made from RNA as TCR cDNA, using a modified protocol. Both ends of each TCR cDNA library bore sample-specific barcodes. TCRdb processed the 5' RACE reads anew with MiXCR; each CDR3 protein has one entry. Of 350,000 to 450,000 distinct CDR3 sequences in the sample, 28% were seen once.

The source of this sequence is a woman aged 18 to 55 in good health. The sample consisted of PBMCs. The J gene is TRBJ2-1, the V gene TRBV29-1, with D possibly matching TRBD2 (7 bases). The CDR3, as DNA: TGCAGCCTAAAGGTGGGGGGGCCCCTTGATGAGCAGTTCTTC. Protein: CSLKVGGPLDEQFF.